This record looks at one T cell receptor (beta chain) sequence and its context. What it recognizes is unknown. This CDR3 region has 15 residues. Per the germline V gene, CDR1 is SGHVS and CDR2 is FQNEAQ. The sample originates from a study of beta chain features in type 1 diabetes. Overall study results and limits: PCR might pick shorter templates more often, in the same way for patients and controls. Type 1 diabetes patients had fewer VDJ junction insertions and more deletions. When Type 1 diabetes patients were examined, their TCRB CDR3s proved moderately but significantly shorter in all four CD4+ subsets.

TCRB transcripts that were expressed got sequenced, as all of the isolated RNA had been reverse transcribed. TCRdb's copy holds only in-frame clones and misses some; the assay was immunoSEQ multiplex PCR. The sample yields about 340,000 clones, around 9.7% seen once. Sequencing was performed on central memory CD4+ T cells from blood. The sequence came from a man aged 25 to 40 with type 1 diabetes. The chain recombines TRBV7-8 with TRBJ2-5; 7 bases are a match to TRBD2. The CDR3 loop is CATTRASGQEEAQYF. Written as DNA, the CDR3 is TGTGCTACCACCCGGGCTAGCGGCCAGGAGGAGGCCCAGTACTTC.